The rows below give T cell receptor beta chains drawn from one sample of a study of cytomegalovirus exposure and HLA in healthy donors. The data were produced by immunoSEQ multiplex PCR, yet TCRdb's version contains in-frame clones alone and is incomplete. The top ten clones hold roughly 12% of a sample with approximately 120,000 clones, about 70% of them seen once. Input material: PBMCs. These receptors all come from a woman aged 40 to 50 in good health and CMV-seropositive. The CDR3 runs from the conserved cysteine through the conserved F or W. Each record gives: V gene, J gene, clone size, D gene, CDR3 DNA, CDR3 protein. A D gene is named only where the DNA matches it firmly. Expanded clones get a size class; other rows say once, few or many, or leave the size out.

V: TRBV15; J: TRBJ1-3; size: .; D: .; DNA: TGTGCCACCAGCAGCCGGAACAAAGGGGACACCATATATTTT; CDR3: CATSSRNKGDTIYF
V: TRBV4-2; J: TRBJ2-6; size: .; D: .; DNA: TGTGCCAGCAGCCAAGATAACAGGGCTGGGGCCAACGTCCTGACTTTC; CDR3: CASSQDNRAGANVLTF
V: TRBV13; J: TRBJ2-7; size: few; D: TRBD2; DNA: TGTGCCAGCAGGTCGGCAGGAGCGGGGGCTCATTCGGAGCAGTACTTC; CDR3: CASRSAGAGAHSEQYF
V: TRBV19; J: TRBJ1-1; size: .; D: .; DNA: TGTGCCAGTATCACGGGATTCTTGAACACTGAAGCTTTCTTT; CDR3: CASITGFLNTEAFF
V: TRBV29-1; J: TRBJ2-5; size: few; D: .; DNA: TGCAGCGTCATACAGGGTCAAGAGACCCAGTACTTC; CDR3: CSVIQGQETQYF
V: TRBV18; J: TRBJ2-7; size: .; D: .; DNA: TGTGCCAGCTCTAGGAAAGGGGACAACGAGCAGTACTTC; CDR3: CASSRKGDNEQYF
V: TRBV4-2; J: TRBJ1-4; size: .; D: TRBD1; DNA: TGTGCCAGCAGCCAAGCCTCACACGGGACAGGGAGTGTGCAAAAACTGTTTTTT; CDR3: CASSQASHGTGSVQKLFF
V: TRBV6-5; J: TRBJ2-1; size: once; D: TRBD2; DNA: TGTGCCAGCAGTTACGCCGGGACTAGCACCGATGAGCAGTTCTTC; CDR3: CASSYAGTSTDEQFF
V: TRBV18; J: TRBJ2-2; size: .; D: .; DNA: TGTGCCAGCTCACCAACAACCTGGAGCGCCACCGGGGAGCTGTTTTTT; CDR3: CASSPTTWSATGELFF
V: TRBV5-1; J: TRBJ1-5; size: .; D: TRBD1; DNA: TGCGCCAGCAGCTTGGGGGACAGTTTGAGCAATCAGCCCCAGCATTTT; CDR3: CASSLGDSLSNQPQHF
V: TRBV30; J: TRBJ1-5; size: .; D: .; DNA: TGTGCCTGGAGTCCGGCGGGGAATCAGCCCCAGCATTTT; CDR3: CAWSPAGNQPQHF
V: TRBV9; J: TRBJ1-6; size: once; D: .; DNA: TGTGCCAGCAGCGTAGGAGAGGGTTTTAATTCACCCCTCCACTTT; CDR3: CASSVGEGFNSPLHF
V: TRBV29-1; J: TRBJ1-1; size: .; D: .; DNA: TGCAGCGTGACAGCCCTCGGGGGCACTGAAGCTTTCTTT; CDR3: CSVTALGGTEAFF
V: TRBV6-5; J: TRBJ1-6; size: .; D: TRBD1; DNA: TGTGCCAGCAAACGGGGACAGGGGAATTCACCCCTCCACTTT; CDR3: CASKRGQGNSPLHF
V: TRBV19; J: TRBJ1-1; size: .; D: TRBD1; DNA: TGTGCCAGTAGAACCCAGGGGGCGTTCACTGAAGCTTTCTTT; CDR3: CASRTQGAFTEAFF
V: TRBV6-1; J: TRBJ2-1; size: .; D: TRBD1; DNA: TGTGCCAGCAGTGAAATTTTCGGGACAGGGGGCCATGAGCAGTTCTTC; CDR3: CASSEIFGTGGHEQFF
V: TRBV9; J: TRBJ1-5; size: .; D: TRBD1; DNA: TGTGCCAGCAGCGTGGGGGACAGGCAGCCCCAGCATTTT; CDR3: CASSVGDRQPQHF
V: TRBV2; J: TRBJ1-1; size: .; D: .; DNA: TGTGCCAGCAGGGCTACAGAGAACACTGAAGCTTTCTTT; CDR3: CASRATENTEAFF